This T cell receptor (beta chain) was captured in a study of blood T cell repertoires in COVID-19. The CDR3 runs to 15 residues. Germline CDR1 and CDR2: SGHVS and FQNEAQ. Trimming removed 4 bases at V and 9 bases at J, with 16 bases between. Method: immunoSEQ multiplex PCR; TCRdb's copy keeps in-frame clones and lacks some. The data contain some 170,000 clones, 82% of them seen just once; the ten biggest clones take up almost 8.5%. The chain combines TRBV7-8 with TRBJ1-6; D is undetermined. The TCR comes from a woman between 65 and 79 years old with acute or convalescent COVID-19. Specimen: peripheral blood. The chain's CDR3 is CASSSVRAGSSPLHF. The CDR3 nucleotides are TGTGCCAGCAGCTCGGTACGTGCAGGCAGTTCACCCCTCCACTTT. Filled out from reference TRBV7-8 and TRBJ1-6, the complete variable domain reads GAGVSQSPRYKVAKRGQDVALRCDPISGHVSLFWYQQALGQGPEFLTYFQNEAQLDKSGLPSDRFFAERPEGSVSTLKIQRTQQEDSAVYLCASSSVRAGSSPLHFGNGTRLTVT.